This TCR beta chain was recovered during a study of glioma-infiltrating T cells. About the research overall: WHO grade II oligodendrogliomas or astrocytomas, plus non-recurrent WHO grade IV glioblastomas, were sampled.

Amplification of TCR alpha and beta CDR3 regions from RNA used iRepertoire nested multiplex PCR. Via MiXCR, TCRdb re-called the multiplex PCR reads, giving one row per CDR3 protein. The repertoire holds about 410,000 distinct CDR3 sequences, with 41% as singletons. The V gene's germline CDR1 is DFQATT and CDR2 SNEGSKA (reference sequence). The J segment lost 6 bases and the V segment lost 1 base, leaving 11 bases of the junction unmatched. The CDR3 loop spans 16 amino acids. This clonotype was found once. The receptor comes from a human donor with low-grade glioma or glioblastoma, undergoing nonglioma brain surgery, or in good health (not recorded which). This chain joins TRBV20-1 and TRBJ2-2; 7 bases are a match to TRBD1. Sequenced sample: glioma tissue, nonneoplastic brain tissue, or PBMCs (not recorded which). In DNA form, the CDR3 reads TGCAGTGCTAGAGGCCCCGACAGGGTCTGGGCCGGGGAGCTGTTTTTT. It yields the protein CSARGPDRVWAGELFF.